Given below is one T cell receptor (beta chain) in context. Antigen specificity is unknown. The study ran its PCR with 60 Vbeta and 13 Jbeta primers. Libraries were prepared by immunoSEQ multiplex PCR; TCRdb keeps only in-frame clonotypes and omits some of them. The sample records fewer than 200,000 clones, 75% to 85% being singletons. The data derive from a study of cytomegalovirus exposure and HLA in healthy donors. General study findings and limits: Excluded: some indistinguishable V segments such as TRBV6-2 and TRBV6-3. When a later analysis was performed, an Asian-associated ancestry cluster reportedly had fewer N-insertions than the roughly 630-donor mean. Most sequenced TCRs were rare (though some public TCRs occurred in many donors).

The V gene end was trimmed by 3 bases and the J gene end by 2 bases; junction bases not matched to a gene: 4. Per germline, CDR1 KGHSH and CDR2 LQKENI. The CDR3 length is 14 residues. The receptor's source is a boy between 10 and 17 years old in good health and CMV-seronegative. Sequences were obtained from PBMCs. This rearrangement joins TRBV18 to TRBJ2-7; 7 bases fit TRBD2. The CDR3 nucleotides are TGTGCCAGCTCACCTTCGGCGGGAGCCTACGAGCAGTACTTC. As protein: CASSPSAGAYEQYF.